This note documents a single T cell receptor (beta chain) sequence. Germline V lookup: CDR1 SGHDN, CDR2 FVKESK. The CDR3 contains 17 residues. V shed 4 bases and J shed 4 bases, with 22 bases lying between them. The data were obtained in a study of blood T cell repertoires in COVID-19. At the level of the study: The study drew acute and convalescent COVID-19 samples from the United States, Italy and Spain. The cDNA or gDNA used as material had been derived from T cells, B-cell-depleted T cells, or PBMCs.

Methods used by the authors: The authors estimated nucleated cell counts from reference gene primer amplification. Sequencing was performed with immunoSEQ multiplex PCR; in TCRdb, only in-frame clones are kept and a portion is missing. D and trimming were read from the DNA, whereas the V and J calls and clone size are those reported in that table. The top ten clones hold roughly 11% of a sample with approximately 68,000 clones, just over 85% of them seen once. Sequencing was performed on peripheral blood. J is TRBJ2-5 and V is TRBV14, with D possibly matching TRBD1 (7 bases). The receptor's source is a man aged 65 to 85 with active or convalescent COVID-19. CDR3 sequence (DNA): TGTGCCAGCAGCCCGTTCCTTGGCAGGGGGGCCCGAGAGACCCAGTACTTC. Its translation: CASSPFLGRGARETQYF.